This TCR beta chain comes out of a study of molecular identifiers for immune sequencing clone quantification. Findings of the study overall: For highly expanded clones, sizes could be underestimated when identical TCR molecules share a barcode.

Concerning this clonotype itself: The antigen remains undetermined. One end of the junction is discordant with germline, which a read error may explain.

MiXCR was run by TCRdb on the PCR reads, yielding one entry per CDR3 protein. The table has more than 450,000 distinct CDR3 sequences, roughly 26% seen once; the top ten hold around 0.79%. The CDR3 has 19 amino acids. Per germline, CDR1 SGHTA and CDR2 FQGTGA. The rearrangement joins TRBV7-3 to TRBJ2-1; 7 positions match TRBD2. This TCR was recovered from a human donor in good health. Some libraries in this study had Jurkat cell RNA spiked in. Input material: naive CD8+ T cells from blood, with Jurkat cell RNA spiked in. The subset was: FACS-sorted CD8+CD4-CCR7+CD45RA+ naive T cells. CDR3 nucleotide sequence: TGTGCCAGCAACTTAAAGGGAGGGAGTCCTAGCGGACCTTACAATGAGCAGTTCTTC. Translated, it gives CASNLKGGSPSGPYNEQFF.